Listed below are T cell receptor beta chains from one sample, sequenced in a study of blood T cells in healthy people across ages. One entry per CDR3 protein results from TCRdb running MiXCR on the 5' RACE reads. This sample has over a million distinct CDR3 sequences, with approximately 25% found just once. In addition, the sample was reused for a study of T cells of mothers and their children.

The sequencing input was blood. The receptor set was obtained from a girl aged 2-10 years in good health. Both conserved end residues are part of each CDR3. Each record gives: D gene, clone size, V gene, J gene, CDR3 DNA, CDR3 protein. D genes are given only for firm matches. Size is omitted from some rows. Given values are once, few, many or a class for expanded clones.

D gene: TRBD1
clone size: -
V gene: TRBV16
J gene: TRBJ1-2
CDR3 DNA: TGTGCCTGCAGCCAGGGACAGAAGAATGGCTACACCTTC
CDR3 protein: CACSQGQKNGYTF

D gene: TRBD2
clone size: few
V gene: TRBV10-2
J gene: TRBJ2-1
CDR3 DNA: TGCGCCAGCAGTGATAGAGGGCGGACTAGCGGGCAACGTGACAATGAGCAGTTCTTC
CDR3 protein: CASSDRGRTSGQRDNEQFF

D gene: -
clone size: few
V gene: TRBV12-3/TRBV12-4
J gene: TRBJ2-1
CDR3 DNA: TGTGCCAGCAGTACAGGGACCCACAATGAGCAGTTCTTC
CDR3 protein: CASSTGTHNEQFF

D gene: TRBD1
clone size: few
V gene: TRBV7-2
J gene: TRBJ2-4
CDR3 DNA: TGTGCCAGCAGGGGGACAGGGACCAAAAACATTCAGTACTTC
CDR3 protein: CASRGTGTKNIQYF

D gene: -
clone size: once
V gene: TRBV2
J gene: TRBJ1-1
CDR3 DNA: TGTGCCAGCGGTCTTTGGGATGAAGCTTTCTTT
CDR3 protein: CASGLWDEAFF

D gene: -
clone size: once
V gene: TRBV2
J gene: TRBJ2-1
CDR3 DNA: TGTGCCAGCAGATCAGCGGAAAGCTCCTACAATGAGCAGTTCTTC
CDR3 protein: CASRSAESSYNEQFF

D gene: TRBD1
clone size: -
V gene: TRBV29-1
J gene: TRBJ1-2
CDR3 DNA: TGCAGCGTTGGAACGGGACAGGGCTTTTTGGAAGGCTACACCTTC
CDR3 protein: CSVGTGQGFLEGYTF

D gene: -
clone size: -
V gene: TRBV20-1
J gene: TRBJ2-3
CDR3 DNA: TGCAGTGCTAGTTTTACGGCGGGAAACACAGATACGCAGTATTTT
CDR3 protein: CSASFTAGNTDTQYF

D gene: -
clone size: -
V gene: TRBV29-1
J gene: TRBJ2-6
CDR3 DNA: TGCAGCGTTGAATTGGACTCTGGGGCCAACGTCCTGACTTTC
CDR3 protein: CSVELDSGANVLTF

D gene: -
clone size: -
V gene: TRBV6-1
J gene: TRBJ2-1
CDR3 DNA: TGTGCCGGGGAGCGTACCAACAATGAGCAGTTCTTC
CDR3 protein: CAGERTNNEQFF

D gene: -
clone size: -
V gene: TRBV7-6
J gene: TRBJ2-5
CDR3 DNA: TGTGCCAGCAGCTTTAGCGGAGGGAATACAGAGACCCAGTACTTC
CDR3 protein: CASSFSGGNTETQYF

D gene: TRBD2
clone size: few
V gene: TRBV10-2
J gene: TRBJ2-2
CDR3 DNA: TGCGCCAGCAGTGCGCGCGGGAGGGCCACCGGGGAGCTGTTTTTT
CDR3 protein: CASSARGRATGELFF

D gene: TRBD1
clone size: -
V gene: TRBV10-3
J gene: TRBJ1-1
CDR3 DNA: TGTGCCATCAGTGACCAGGACAGGGGGTGGGCTGAAGCTTTCTTT
CDR3 protein: CAISDQDRGWAEAFF

D gene: -
clone size: -
V gene: TRBV24-1
J gene: TRBJ2-1
CDR3 DNA: TGTGCCACCAGTGGATTACGTGGCAATGAGCAGTTCTTC
CDR3 protein: CATSGLRGNEQFF

D gene: -
clone size: -
V gene: TRBV29-1
J gene: TRBJ2-7
CDR3 DNA: TGCAGCGTTGTGAGGAGTGATGGTTCCTACGAGCAGTACTTC
CDR3 protein: CSVVRSDGSYEQYF

D gene: -
clone size: -
V gene: TRBV6-2/TRBV6-3
J gene: TRBJ1-5
CDR3 DNA: TGTGCCAGCAGTTACATAATTGGAGGGCAGCCCCAGCATTTT
CDR3 protein: CASSYIIGGQPQHF

D gene: TRBD2
clone size: few
V gene: TRBV7-3
J gene: TRBJ2-1
CDR3 DNA: TGTGCCAGCAGCTTTGGAGCGGGAGGTTCCTACAATGAGCAGTTCTTC
CDR3 protein: CASSFGAGGSYNEQFF

D gene: -
clone size: -
V gene: TRBV9
J gene: TRBJ2-5
CDR3 DNA: TGTGCCAGCAGCCCTCCACATGACGAGACCCAGTACTTC
CDR3 protein: CASSPPHDETQYF

D gene: -
clone size: many
V gene: TRBV5-1
J gene: TRBJ2-5
CDR3 DNA: TGCGCCAGCAGCTTACTAGTTCAAGAGACCCAGTACTTC
CDR3 protein: CASSLLVQETQYF

D gene: TRBD1
clone size: few
V gene: TRBV20-1
J gene: TRBJ1-2
CDR3 DNA: TGCAGTGCTAACCGACAGGGCCTGAGTTCTAACTATGGCTACACCTTC
CDR3 protein: CSANRQGLSSNYGYTF

D gene: -
clone size: -
V gene: TRBV3-1
J gene: TRBJ2-1
CDR3 DNA: TGTGCCAGCAGCCAAGTCGACAAGTTGAGCTCCTACAATGAGCAGTTCTTC
CDR3 protein: CASSQVDKLSSYNEQFF

D gene: -
clone size: -
V gene: TRBV3-1
J gene: TRBJ1-1
CDR3 DNA: TGTGCCAGCAGCCCACCGGGAGCCGGGACTTTCTTT
CDR3 protein: CASSPPGAGTFF

D gene: -
clone size: -
V gene: TRBV20-1
J gene: TRBJ2-3
CDR3 DNA: TGCAGTGCTCTACGGCCGGGACGGACAGATACGCAGTATTTT
CDR3 protein: CSALRPGRTDTQYF

D gene: -
clone size: -
V gene: TRBV27
J gene: TRBJ1-1
CDR3 DNA: TGTGCCAGCAGTTTACGTTGGCCAGGGCGGGCTTTCTTT
CDR3 protein: CASSLRWPGRAFF

D gene: -
clone size: -
V gene: TRBV4-1
J gene: TRBJ1-4
CDR3 DNA: TGCGCCAGCAGCCAAGAAGGGAGGCCCGAAAAACTGTTTTTT
CDR3 protein: CASSQEGRPEKLFF

D gene: -
clone size: few
V gene: TRBV12-3/TRBV12-4
J gene: TRBJ2-7
CDR3 DNA: TGTGCCAGCACCCAGACAGGTTCCTCCTACGAGCAGTACTTC
CDR3 protein: CASTQTGSSYEQYF

D gene: TRBD2
clone size: -
V gene: TRBV28
J gene: TRBJ2-3
CDR3 DNA: TGTGCCAGCAGCCCCGTCCCACTTGCGGGAGCGTCAGATACGCAGTATTTT
CDR3 protein: CASSPVPLAGASDTQYF

D gene: TRBD1
clone size: -
V gene: TRBV12-3/TRBV12-4
J gene: TRBJ2-5
CDR3 DNA: TGTGCCAGCAGGAAGGACAGGGGGATAGAGACCCAGTACTTC
CDR3 protein: CASRKDRGIETQYF

D gene: -
clone size: -
V gene: TRBV6-2/TRBV6-3
J gene: TRBJ2-7
CDR3 DNA: TGTGCCAGCAGTTACAGGACACGGTATCCGCACGAGCAGTACTTC
CDR3 protein: CASSYRTRYPHEQYF

D gene: TRBD1
clone size: -
V gene: TRBV20-1
J gene: TRBJ1-2
CDR3 DNA: TGCAGTGCTCGCGGGACAGCCAGAGCCTATGGCTACACCTTC
CDR3 protein: CSARGTARAYGYTF

D gene: -
clone size: -
V gene: TRBV18
J gene: TRBJ2-5
CDR3 DNA: TGTGCCAGCTCGCGCCAAGAATACAGGGAGACCCAGTACTTC
CDR3 protein: CASSRQEYRETQYF

D gene: TRBD1
clone size: -
V gene: TRBV20-1
J gene: TRBJ1-2
CDR3 DNA: TGCAGTGCTAAAGACAGGGCTGGCTACACCTTC
CDR3 protein: CSAKDRAGYTF

D gene: -
clone size: -
V gene: TRBV7-2
J gene: TRBJ2-1
CDR3 DNA: TGTGCCAGCAGCTTGTATCTGGAGAGTGATGAGCAGTTCTTC
CDR3 protein: CASSLYLESDEQFF

D gene: -
clone size: few
V gene: TRBV4-2
J gene: TRBJ2-7
CDR3 DNA: TGTGCCAGCAGCCAAGAATGGGACTCGCCCGGCTACGAGCAGTACTTC
CDR3 protein: CASSQEWDSPGYEQYF

D gene: -
clone size: -
V gene: TRBV20-1
J gene: TRBJ1-2
CDR3 DNA: TGCAGTGCTAGAGATCCAGGACTGGGGGGCTACACCTTC
CDR3 protein: CSARDPGLGGYTF

D gene: TRBD2
clone size: -
V gene: TRBV20-1
J gene: TRBJ2-1
CDR3 DNA: TGCAGTGCTAGCCGGCGGGAGGGCCTCGATGAGCAGTTCTTC
CDR3 protein: CSASRREGLDEQFF

D gene: -
clone size: many
V gene: TRBV15
J gene: TRBJ2-3
CDR3 DNA: TGTGCCACCAGCATAGATGGGGGGAAGAACACAGATACGCAGTATTTT
CDR3 protein: CATSIDGGKNTDTQYF

D gene: TRBD1
clone size: -
V gene: TRBV9
J gene: TRBJ1-4
CDR3 DNA: TGTGCCAGCAGCGCAGACCCCGGGACAGGGGTGTTTTTT
CDR3 protein: CASSADPGTGVFF

D gene: TRBD2
clone size: few
V gene: TRBV10-3
J gene: TRBJ2-1
CDR3 DNA: TGTGCCACCCTAGCGGGATTATCAAATGAGCAGTTCTTC
CDR3 protein: CATLAGLSNEQFF

D gene: -
clone size: few
V gene: TRBV7-2
J gene: TRBJ2-3
CDR3 DNA: TGTGCCAGCAGCCCGGACTACCTTACGGATACGCAGTATTTT
CDR3 protein: CASSPDYLTDTQYF